Given below is one TCR beta chain in context. This entry belongs to a study of blood T cell repertoires in COVID-19. Authors' data handling: Cell counts per sample came from amplifying reference gene primers. The protocol was immunoSEQ multiplex PCR, while the TCRdb copy is restricted to in-frame clones and leaves out a portion. The DNA gave D and trimming, while V, J and clone size come from that table. This table has under 200,000 clones, around 86% appearing once. The TCR comes from a woman aged 80 or older in a cohort sampled during active or convalescent COVID-19. The sequenced sample consisted of peripheral blood.

The CDR3 DNA follows: TGTGCCAGCACAACCGGGACAGGGGGAACAGGTGAAGCTTTCTTT. The encoded protein is CASTTGTGGTGEAFF. The chain combines TRBV5-4 with TRBJ1-1; 11 nucleotides agree with TRBD1. V was pared by 6 bases and J by 7 bases, with 11 bases of the junction left unmatched. The CDR3 is made up of 15 amino acids. Germline values: CDR1 SGHNT, CDR2 YYREEE (reference sequence).